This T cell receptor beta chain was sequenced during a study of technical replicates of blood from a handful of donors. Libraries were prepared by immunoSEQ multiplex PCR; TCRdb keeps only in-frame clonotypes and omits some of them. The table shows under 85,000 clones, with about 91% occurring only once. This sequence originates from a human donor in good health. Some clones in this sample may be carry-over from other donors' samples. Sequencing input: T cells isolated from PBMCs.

CDR3 protein: CASYMGREGLNEQFF. CDR3 bases: TGTGCCAGCTACATGGGGCGGGAGGGCCTCAATGAGCAGTTCTTC. The chain has TRBV7-9 and TRBJ2-1; 9 bases agree with TRBD2. The V gene end was trimmed by 8 bases and the J gene end by 6 bases; junction bases not matched to a gene: 11. The CDR3 has 15 residues. In germline, CDR1 is SEHNR, CDR2 FQNEAQ (reference sequence). Filled out from reference TRBV7-9 and TRBJ2-1, the complete variable domain reads DTGVSQNPRHKITKRGQNVTFRCDPISEHNRLYWYRQTLGQGPEFLTYFQNEAQLEKSRLLSDRFSAERPKGSFSTLEIQRTEQGDSAMYLCASYMGREGLNEQFFGPGTRLTVL.